This TCR beta chain was sequenced during a study of cytomegalovirus exposure and HLA in healthy donors. Study findings and constraints: CMV antigen specificity of a few CMV-associated chains was confirmed in vitro.

On this clone itself: Its antigen is as yet unknown.

Germline trimming cut 3 bases from V and 6 bases from J; bases unmatched to any gene: 9. The CDR3 runs 15 residues. CDR1 GTSNPN and CDR2 SVGIG come from the germline V gene (reference sequence). Method: immunoSEQ multiplex PCR; TCRdb's copy keeps in-frame clones and lacks some. The repertoire has about 74,000 clones, about 94% of them found once; the top ten carry 1.5% to 1.9%. The receptor was derived from a man younger than 35 in good health and CMV-seropositive. The chain is built from TRBV30 and TRBJ1-4, with 8 bases identical to TRBD1. Sequenced sample: PBMCs. The CDR3 region is CAWSGPGTGYEKLFF. The DNA of the CDR3 is TGTGCCTGGAGCGGGCCCGGGACAGGATATGAAAAACTGTTTTTT.